A single sample is the source of the 5 T cell receptor beta chains below, sequenced in a study of blood T cells in healthy people across ages. A second PCR of roughly 7 to 11 cycles used a sample-barcoded 5' primer and a J-beta primer mix. TCRdb reprocessed the 5' RACE reads with MiXCR, giving one entry per CDR3 protein. Here the sample spans about 1.1 million distinct CDR3 sequences, more than 30% being singletons. Source material: blood. The receptors shown here come from a man between 18 and 35 years old in good health.

The V gene is TRBV6-2 or TRBV6-3, the J gene TRBJ2-7; D uncertain. The CDR3 is 13 amino acids. The V end lost 5 bases, the J end lost 2 bases, and 10 bases lay between the germline ends. Germline V gene lookup returns CDR1 MNHEY and CDR2 SVGEGT. DNA for the CDR3: TGTGCCAGCAGTGACGGTCCAGCCTACGAGCAGTACTTC. As protein: CASSDGPAYEQYF.

The CDR3 nucleotides read TGTGCCAGCAGCTTAGTAGGTTTGGTTAACGAGCAGTACTTC. This codes for CASSLVGLVNEQYF. The rearrangement joins TRBV13 to TRBJ2-5; D gene unclear. Judging by the DNA end, TRBJ2-7 fits better; the J call may be wrong. This CDR3 has 14 amino acids. Germline V gene data show CDR1 as PRHDT and CDR2 as FYEKMQ (reference sequence).

J is TRBJ1-2 and V is TRBV7-9; TRBD1 matches 8 bases. The CDR3 has 17 amino acids. The germline CDR1 and CDR2 sequences are SEHNR and FQNEAQ (reference sequence). The V gene end was trimmed by 3 bases and the J gene end by 0 bases; junction bases not matched to a gene: 9. CDR3: CASSFAGQEGANYGYTF. CDR3 in DNA: TGTGCCAGCAGCTTCGCGGGACAGGAGGGAGCTAACTATGGCTACACCTTC.

Only a few counts were recorded for this clonotype. The chain has TRBV12-3 or TRBV12-4 and TRBJ1-5, with D unclear. The CDR3 has 13 amino acids. Deletions cut 7 bases from V and 0 bases from J, with 7 bases between. In nucleotides, the CDR3 is TGTGCCAGCACCCCAGGTAGCAATCAGCCCCAGCATTTT. Its translation: CASTPGSNQPQHF.

This clonotype was picked up a small number of times. The chain links TRBV7-2 to TRBJ2-1; D could derive from TRBD1 or TRBD2 (6 bases each). Germline loops: CDR1 SGHTA, CDR2 FQGNSA. V gave up 4 bases and J gave up 4 bases, with 20 bases separating them. This CDR3 region has 17 residues. The CDR3 here is CASSSRRGQTNYNEQFF. In DNA, the CDR3 is TGTGCCAGCAGCTCACGGAGGGGACAAACTAATTACAATGAGCAGTTCTTC.